These 29 T cell receptor beta chains share one sample of origin, sequenced in a study of CD8 T cells in ankylosing spondylitis. TCRdb reprocessed the 5' RACE reads with MiXCR, giving one entry per CDR3 protein. The repertoire has about 140,000 distinct CDR3 sequences, about 32% of them found once; the top ten carry around 6.2%. The sequencing sample was made of synovial fluid, either unsorted or a sorted T cell fraction (not recorded which). Source of these receptors: a male donor with ankylosing spondylitis.

The genes are TRBV20-1 and TRBJ2-3; D perhaps matches TRBD2 (5 bases). The CDR3 runs to 11 residues. Germline CDR1 and CDR2: DFQATT and SNEGSKA (reference sequence). Deletions cut 3 bases from V and 6 bases from J, with 7 bases between. Written as DNA, the CDR3 is TGCAGTGCTAGTGGGGAGGATACGCAGTATTTT. Translating it yields CSASGEDTQYF.

V and J are TRBV15 and TRBJ2-1, with D tentatively TRBD1 (6 bases). Germline V gene data show CDR1 as LNHNV and CDR2 as YYDKDF (reference sequence). Trimming removed 1 base from V and 9 bases from J, with 10 bases in between. The CDR3 spans 13 residues. CDR3 bases: TGTGCCACCAGCAGAGTAGGACAGCCTGAGCAGTTCTTC. This gives the protein CATSRVGQPEQFF.

The chain combines TRBV2 with TRBJ2-7; a possible D gene is TRBD1 (6 bases). The CDR3 loop spans 15 amino acids. Germline lookup yields CDR1 SNHLY and CDR2 FYNNEI. V lost 6 bases to trimming and J lost 2 bases, with 17 bases between them. CDR3: CASRRLDRITYEQYF. Written as DNA, the CDR3 is TGTGCCAGCAGGCGACTTGACAGGATAACCTACGAGCAGTACTTC.

This clonotype was seen repeatedly, ten times or more. The rearrangement joins TRBV9 to TRBJ2-7, with D unclear. CDR3 length: 15 residues. Trimming removed 0 bases at V and 0 bases at J, with 10 bases between. Germline V gene lookup returns CDR1 SGDLS and CDR2 YYNGEE. DNA for the CDR3: TGTGCCAGCAGCGTAGAAGCTACTCCCTCCTACGAGCAGTACTTC. It codes for CASSVEATPSYEQYF.

In this sample, this clonotype turned up a few times. This sequence joins TRBV12-3 or TRBV12-4 and TRBJ2-3; 14 bases fit TRBD2. V dropped 4 bases and J dropped 8; count of bases not matched to a gene: 5. This CDR3 has 15 amino acids. CDR3 region: CASSSTTSGGATQYF. In nucleotides, the CDR3 is TGTGCCAGCAGTTCGACGACTAGCGGGGGGGCTACGCAGTATTTT.

The rearrangement uses TRBV29-1 and TRBJ2-5; D call uncertain. V lost 2 bases and J 5 bases, leaving 9 bases between the germline ends. The CDR3 runs to 12 residues. CDR1 SQVTM and CDR2 ANQGSEA come from the germline V gene. CDR3 in DNA: TGCAGCGTTGAAAGGGCAAGTGAGACCCAGTACTTC. Amino acids: CSVERASETQYF. The whole variable domain, filled in from reference TRBV29-1 and TRBJ2-5, reads SAVISQKPSRDICQRGTSLTIQCQVDSQVTMMFWYRQQPGQSLTLIATANQGSEATYESGFVIDKFPISRPNLTFSTLTVSNMSPEDSSIYLCSVERASETQYFGPGTRLLVL.

This sequence joins TRBV7-2 and TRBJ2-5, with 10 bases lining up with TRBD2. Germline assignment: CDR1 SGHTA and CDR2 FQGNSA. V lost 5 bases and J lost 1; bases outside the gene matches: 7. This CDR3 region has 16 residues. The CDR3 sequence: CASSPQRGGAQETQYF. Written as DNA, the CDR3 is TGTGCCAGCAGCCCTCAGCGGGGGGGCGCCCAAGAGACCCAGTACTTC.

This clonotype was detected only a few times. The rearrangement joins TRBV20-1 to TRBJ1-3; no clear D. This CDR3 has 13 amino acids. V was clipped by 2 bases and J by 0 bases, with 5 bases between them. Germline V gene data show CDR1 as DFQATT and CDR2 as SNEGSKA (reference sequence). The CDR3 DNA sequence: TGCAGTGCTAGATATAACTCTGGAAACACCATATATTTT. Its translation: CSARYNSGNTIYF.

The V gene is TRBV2, the J gene TRBJ1-2; D might be TRBD1 (6 bases). The germline CDR1 and CDR2 sequences are SNHLY and FYNNEI. Trimming cost V 6 bases and J 8 bases, with 16 bases left between them. The CDR3 consists of 13 residues. CDR3 sequence: CASRQQGMGGYTF. DNA for the CDR3: TGTGCCAGCAGACAACAGGGAATGGGGGGCTACACCTTC.

This clonotype counts as medium-sized. V and J are TRBV11-3 and TRBJ2-2, with a tentative D call TRBD1 (6 bases). Per germline, CDR1 SGHNT and CDR2 YENEEA. The CDR3 totals 13 residues. Trimming stripped 5 bases from V and 4 bases from J, with 8 bases between. CDR3 DNA: TGTGCCAGCAGCGGACAGTTCACCGGGGAGCTGTTTTTT. Amino acid sequence: CASSGQFTGELFF.

The sample holds a few counts of this clonotype. The chain has TRBV29-1 and TRBJ1-4; the D gene is possibly TRBD1 (5 bases). Germline V CDR1 and CDR2: SQVTM, ANQGSEA. CDR3 length: 12 residues. V was trimmed by 5 bases and J by 7 bases, leaving 11 bases between them. The CDR3 reads CSVYQRGEKLFF. In DNA, the CDR3 is TGCAGCGTTTACCAGAGGGGTGAAAAACTGTTTTTT.

This clonotype was seen a few times. The V gene is TRBV12-3 or TRBV12-4, the J gene TRBJ1-6, with TRBD1 as a possible D gene (6 bases). V was cut by 2 bases and J by 0 bases, with 8 bases left in between. The CDR3 has 16 residues. CDR3 protein: CASSLTGRSYNSPLHF. As DNA, the CDR3 is TGTGCCAGCAGTTTAACAGGGCGCTCCTATAATTCACCCCTCCACTTT.

The rearrangement uses TRBV3-1 and TRBJ2-7; D might be TRBD2 (6 bases). CDR3 length: 17 residues. Germline V gene data show CDR1 as LGHDT and CDR2 as YNNKEL (reference sequence). V was trimmed by 6 bases and J by 5 bases, leaving 26 bases between them. The CDR3 DNA reads TGTGCCAGCAGTATAGGGAAGAGAATAGCGGCTTTCCACGAGCAGTACTTC. Its protein is CASSIGKRIAAFHEQYF.

This chain links TRBV5-1 with TRBJ2-3; D unresolved. This CDR3 region has 13 residues. Between the trimmed V and J ends, which lost 0 bases and 5 bases, there was a span of 7 bases. The V gene's germline CDR1 is SGHRS and CDR2 YFSETQ. In DNA, the CDR3 is TGCGCCAGCAGCTTGGAGGTGGAAGATACGCAGTATTTT. Translated, it gives CASSLEVEDTQYF.

This clonotype has more than one count but fewer than ten. The genes are TRBV25-1 and TRBJ2-7; TRBD1 aligns across 7 bases. Germline loops: CDR1 MGHDK, CDR2 SYGVNS. The CDR3 has 12 amino acids. V gave up 4 bases and J gave up 4 bases; unmatched junction bases: 1. This CDR3 reads CASSGGQYEQYF. Written as DNA, the CDR3 is TGTGCCAGCAGTGGGGGACAGTACGAGCAGTACTTC.

The chain links TRBV12-3 or TRBV12-4 to TRBJ1-5; the D is unclear. V lost 6 bases and J lost 1, with 10 bases in between. This CDR3 region has 14 residues. The CDR3 spells CASSLSTSNQPQHF. The CDR3 coding sequence is TGTGCCAGCAGCCTAAGTACAAGCAATCAGCCCCAGCATTTT.

The sample holds a few counts of this clonotype. This rearrangement joins TRBV20-1 to TRBJ2-3; D gene unclear. Germline values: CDR1 DFQATT, CDR2 SNEGSKA (reference sequence). Trimming took off 3 bases at V and 0 bases at J, with 13 bases between the two ends. The CDR3 sequence is 15 residues long. CDR3 amino acids: CSASFTGTSTDTQYF. The CDR3 coding sequence is TGCAGTGCTAGTTTCACCGGAACTAGCACAGATACGCAGTATTTT.

The chain employs TRBV11-2 and TRBJ2-1, with 10 bases lining up with TRBD2. J lost 7 bases, V lost 5 bases, and 8 bases had no gene match. The CDR3 spans 15 residues. The germline CDR1 and CDR2 sequences are SGHAT and FQNNGV. CDR3 coding DNA: TGTGCCAGCAGCCTCGGGACTAGCGTTATGAATGAGCAGTTCTTC. Translation gives CASSLGTSVMNEQFF.

Ten or more counts support this clonotype. The chain employs TRBV15 and TRBJ2-7, with TRBD1 as a possible D gene (5 bases). Trimming cost V 0 bases and J 5 bases, with 14 bases left between them. Germline-derived CDR1 and CDR2 are LNHNV and YYDKDF (reference sequence). The CDR3 has 15 residues. CDR3 DNA: TGTGCCACCAGCAGAGATCCAGGGATGGGCAACGAGCAGTACTTC. Translation gives CATSRDPGMGNEQYF.

The chain joins TRBV7-9 to TRBJ2-7, with D unresolved. The CDR3 consists of 14 residues. Germline V gene lookup returns CDR1 SEHNR and CDR2 FQNEAQ (reference sequence). V lost 1 base to trimming and J lost 6 bases, with 13 bases between them. CDR3 residues: CASSLEGSEREQYF. The CDR3 DNA follows: TGTGCCAGCAGCTTAGAAGGGTCTGAACGCGAGCAGTACTTC. Full variable domain (rest looked up from reference TRBV7-9 and TRBJ2-7): DTGVSQNPRHKITKRGQNVTFRCDPISEHNRLYWYRQTLGQGPEFLTYFQNEAQLEKSRLLSDRFSAERPKGSFSTLEIQRTEQGDSAMYLCASSLEGSEREQYFGPGTRLTVT.

The chain uses TRBV7-2 and TRBJ1-2; D is perhaps TRBD1 (5 bases). Trimming took 5 bases from V and 4 from J, leaving 14 bases between them. In germline, CDR1 is SGHTA, CDR2 FQGNSA. The CDR3 length is 14 residues. The CDR3 coding sequence is TGTGCCAGCAGCGAATCCCGGGGCACCTATGGCTACACCTTC. Its protein product is CASSESRGTYGYTF. Combining the CDR3 with reference TRBV7-2 and TRBJ1-2 gives the whole variable domain GAGVSQSPSNKVTEKGKDVELRCDPISGHTALYWYRQSLGQGLEFLIYFQGNSAPDKSGLPSDRFSAERTGGSVSTLTIQRTQQEDSAVYLCASSESRGTYGYTFGSGTRLTVV.

This clonotype was found many times. This chain connects TRBV20-1 to TRBJ2-1; 12 bases align to TRBD2. The CDR3 consists of 12 residues. Germline V gene lookup returns CDR1 DFQATT and CDR2 SNEGSKA (reference sequence). With 7 bases clipped from V and 7 bases from J, the junction kept 2 bases outside the gene matches. CDR3 bases: TGCAGTGGGACTAGCGGGAAGAATGAGCAGTTCTTC. Translating gives CSGTSGKNEQFF.

J is TRBJ2-1 and V is TRBV6-2 or TRBV6-3; 9 nucleotides agree with TRBD2. CDR1 is MNHEY, CDR2 SVGEGT, per germline. Unmatched junction bases numbered 11, after V lost 7 bases and J lost 4 bases. The length of the CDR3 is 16 residues. CDR3 sequence reads: CASTPILAGIYNEQFF. CDR3 in DNA: TGTGCCAGCACCCCCATCCTAGCGGGAATATACAATGAGCAGTTCTTC.

The chain is built from TRBV29-1 and TRBJ1-1, with TRBD1 identical over 11 bases. Germline V gives CDR1 SQVTM, CDR2 ANQGSEA. Losses at the gene ends were 3 bases for V and 3 bases for J; bases not matched to a gene: 12. The length of the CDR3 is 17 residues. The DNA of the CDR3 is TGCAGCGTTGATAGTTGGGGGACAGGGGGGGAGCACACTGAAGCTTTCTTT. It encodes CSVDSWGTGGEHTEAFF.

The chain joins TRBV30 to TRBJ2-2, with D perhaps TRBD2 (6 bases). The germline CDR1 and CDR2 sequences are GTSNPN and SVGIG (reference sequence). Deletions cut 7 bases from V and 8 bases from J, with 11 bases between. This CDR3 comprises 11 residues. Here the CDR3 reads CASLGGGELFF. CDR3 sequence (DNA): TGTGCCTCACTCGGGGGTGGGGAGCTGTTTTTT.

A word on this clonotype: A much larger clonotype is one base distant, so this may be a read error. The rearrangement links TRBV11-2 to TRBJ1-2; D is unclear. CDR1 is SGHAT and CDR2 is FQNNGV in the germline V gene. This CDR3 is built from 14 residues. Trimming shortened V by 6 bases and J by 6 bases, and 17 bases separated the two germline ends. The CDR3 loop is CASRPSPPWDGYTF. DNA of the CDR3: TGTGCCAGCAGGCCGAGTCCACCATGGGATGGCTACACCTTC.

The V and J genes are TRBV7-3 and TRBJ2-7; D might be TRBD2 (6 bases). V was pared by 3 bases and J by 0 bases, with 12 bases between. The CDR3 extends over 15 amino acids. In germline, CDR1 is SGHTA, CDR2 FQGTGA. CDR3 nucleotide sequence: TGTGCCAGCAGCTTGAAAGGAGGGCTCTCCTACGAGCAGTACTTC. Translation: CASSLKGGLSYEQYF.

This clonotype has a single count. CDR3 DNA: TGTGCCAGCTCACCATCCGGACTAGCGGGGGAGAATGAGCAGTTCTTC. This codes for CASSPSGLAGENEQFF. The chain combines TRBV18 with TRBJ2-1, with 13 bases identical to TRBD2. V lost 2 bases and J lost 7; bases outside the gene matches: 5. The V gene's germline CDR1 is KGHSH and CDR2 LQKENI. The CDR3 totals 16 residues.

The CDR3 bases are TGCAGTGCTGGGCACACAGATACGCAGTATTTT. Protein product: CSAGHTDTQYF. V is TRBV20-1 and J is TRBJ2-3; D gene ambiguous. Germline assignment: CDR1 DFQATT and CDR2 SNEGSKA (reference sequence). This CDR3 region has 11 residues. V was trimmed by 5 bases and J by 2 bases, leaving 5 bases between them.